This TCR beta chain was retrieved from a study of blood T cell repertoires in COVID-19. Study in general: Whether acute or convalescent, the COVID-19 samples came from the United States, Italy and Spain.

As processed by the authors: Amplifying reference gene primers gave estimates of nucleated cell counts. Data came from immunoSEQ multiplex PCR; TCRdb stores just in-frame clones and leaves some out. Clone size and V and J calls were adopted from that table, with D and trimming inferred from the DNA. The sample carries around 77,000 clones, approximately 80% recorded once. Losses at the gene ends were 2 bases for V and 5 bases for J; bases not matched to a gene: 7. CDR3 size: 16 residues. Only one count was recorded for this clone. It was during active infection that Seattle patients were enrolled and then longitudinally followed.

This sequence originates from a man aged 25-40 years with COVID-19, enrolled during active disease. The sequencing input was peripheral blood. This chain links TRBV5-3 with TRBJ2-3, with TRBD2 identical over 11 bases. TRBV5-3 is an open reading frame, and its role is uncertain. The CDR3 is CARSFRLAGPLDTQYF. CDR3 nucleotide sequence: TGTGCCAGAAGCTTCCGACTAGCGGGACCCTTAGATACGCAGTATTTT.